Listed below are T cell receptor beta chains from one sample, sequenced in a study of PD-1 blockade in mismatch repair-deficient tumors. Data came from immunoSEQ multiplex PCR; TCRdb stores just in-frame clones and leaves some out. The sample has approximately 100,000 clones; 82% are singletons. Sequenced material: peripheral blood, taken roughly 35 weeks after starting pembrolizumab. These receptors originate from an adult with mismatch repair-deficient cancer. CDR3s include the opening cysteine and the closing phenylalanine or tryptophan. Each record gives: clone size, V gene, J gene, D gene, CDR3 protein, CDR3 DNA. The D gene is left open where the match is weak. Size tells how often a clone was seen (once, few, many) or the class of an expanded clone, and some rows leave it out.

abundance: -; v_gene: TRBV9; j_gene: TRBJ1-3; d_gene: -; CDR3aa: CASTPRGDNSGNTIYF; CDR3nt: TGTGCCAGCACCCCGAGAGGCGACAACTCTGGAAACACCATATATTTT
abundance: -; v_gene: TRBV5-8; j_gene: TRBJ2-1; d_gene: TRBD2; CDR3aa: CASSPGTSGTYNEQFF; CDR3nt: TGTGCCAGCAGCCCCGGGACTAGCGGGACCTACAATGAGCAGTTCTTC
abundance: few; v_gene: TRBV2; j_gene: TRBJ2-1; d_gene: TRBD2; CDR3aa: CASWDRLAGGDEQFF; CDR3nt: TGTGCCAGCTGGGACAGACTAGCGGGAGGGGATGAGCAGTTCTTC
abundance: once; v_gene: TRBV7-2; j_gene: TRBJ2-3; d_gene: TRBD2; CDR3aa: CASSFVAGRASDTQYF; CDR3nt: TGTGCCAGCAGCTTCGTAGCGGGGAGGGCCTCAGATACGCAGTATTTT
abundance: -; v_gene: TRBV10-3; j_gene: TRBJ1-6; d_gene: TRBD1; CDR3aa: CAITRDREGSPLHF; CDR3nt: TGTGCCATCACCCGGGACAGGGAAGGTTCACCCCTCCACTTT
abundance: -; v_gene: TRBV12-5; j_gene: TRBJ2-2; d_gene: -; CDR3aa: CASVRSGTAGRELFF; CDR3nt: TGTGCTAGTGTCAGATCCGGGACGGCTGGCCGGGAGCTGTTTTTT
abundance: -; v_gene: TRBV7-3; j_gene: TRBJ1-1; d_gene: TRBD1; CDR3aa: CASSLSGGNTEAFF; CDR3nt: TGTGCCAGCAGCTTATCAGGGGGGAACACTGAAGCTTTCTTT
abundance: once; v_gene: TRBV27; j_gene: TRBJ2-7; d_gene: TRBD2; CDR3aa: CASSLGGRAYEQYF; CDR3nt: TGTGCCAGCAGTTTAGGTGGGAGGGCCTACGAGCAGTACTTC
abundance: -; v_gene: TRBV29-1; j_gene: TRBJ1-1; d_gene: -; CDR3aa: CSVETDQPMEAFF; CDR3nt: TGCAGCGTTGAAACCGACCAACCCATGGAAGCTTTCTTT
abundance: once; v_gene: TRBV7-2; j_gene: TRBJ2-1; d_gene: TRBD2; CDR3aa: CASSPASGRWREQFF; CDR3nt: TGTGCCAGCAGCCCAGCTAGCGGGAGATGGCGGGAGCAGTTCTTC
abundance: -; v_gene: TRBV5-1; j_gene: TRBJ1-1; d_gene: -; CDR3aa: CASSLAEKPTEAFF; CDR3nt: TGCGCCAGCAGCTTGGCAGAAAAACCCACTGAAGCTTTCTTT
abundance: -; v_gene: TRBV5-1; j_gene: TRBJ2-2; d_gene: -; CDR3aa: CASREQAANTGELFF; CDR3nt: TGCGCCAGCAGGGAGCAGGCCGCGAACACCGGGGAGCTGTTTTTT
abundance: -; v_gene: TRBV4-2; j_gene: TRBJ1-2; d_gene: -; CDR3aa: CASSLRDYGYTF; CDR3nt: TGTGCCAGCAGCCTCCGCGACTATGGCTACACCTTC
abundance: -; v_gene: TRBV6-5; j_gene: TRBJ2-1; d_gene: -; CDR3aa: CASRGRYNEQFF; CDR3nt: TGTGCCAGCAGGGGCCGATACAATGAGCAGTTCTTC
abundance: -; v_gene: TRBV19; j_gene: TRBJ1-3; d_gene: TRBD1; CDR3aa: CASSMDRGFSGNTIYF; CDR3nt: TGTGCCAGTAGTATGGACAGGGGTTTCTCTGGAAACACCATATATTTT
abundance: -; v_gene: TRBV18; j_gene: TRBJ2-7; d_gene: TRBD1; CDR3aa: CASSRDRGSYEQYF; CDR3nt: TGTGCCAGCTCCCGGGACAGGGGGTCCTACGAGCAGTACTTC
abundance: -; v_gene: TRBV7-9; j_gene: TRBJ2-1; d_gene: TRBD1; CDR3aa: CASSLRPGGADEQFF; CDR3nt: TGTGCCAGCAGCTTACGCCCAGGGGGCGCCGATGAGCAGTTCTTC
abundance: -; v_gene: TRBV7-9; j_gene: TRBJ1-1; d_gene: TRBD1; CDR3aa: CASSPRGRGTEAFF; CDR3nt: TGTGCCAGCAGCCCAAGGGGGCGTGGGACTGAAGCTTTCTTT
abundance: -; v_gene: TRBV9; j_gene: TRBJ2-1; d_gene: -; CDR3aa: CASSVSGSYNEQFF; CDR3nt: TGTGCCAGCAGCGTAAGCGGATCCTACAATGAGCAGTTCTTC
abundance: -; v_gene: TRBV10-3; j_gene: TRBJ1-4; d_gene: -; CDR3aa: CAISENVRGTNEKLFF; CDR3nt: TGTGCCATCAGTGAGAACGTCCGGGGAACTAATGAAAAACTGTTTTTT
abundance: -; v_gene: TRBV5-4; j_gene: TRBJ2-1; d_gene: TRBD2; CDR3aa: CASSLMGLAQSGGYNEQFF; CDR3nt: TGTGCCAGCAGCTTGATGGGACTAGCGCAATCTGGGGGGTACAATGAGCAGTTCTTC
abundance: -; v_gene: TRBV7-9; j_gene: TRBJ2-2; d_gene: TRBD1; CDR3aa: CASSPNRGTNTGELFF; CDR3nt: TGTGCCAGCAGCCCCAACAGGGGTACGAACACCGGGGAGCTGTTTTTT
abundance: once; v_gene: TRBV7-3; j_gene: TRBJ2-3; d_gene: TRBD2; CDR3aa: CASSLDSASGSTDTQYF; CDR3nt: TGTGCCAGCAGCTTAGATTCGGCTAGCGGGAGCACAGATACGCAGTATTTT
abundance: -; v_gene: TRBV18; j_gene: TRBJ1-1; d_gene: TRBD1; CDR3aa: CASSPPHRGGTEAFF; CDR3nt: TGTGCCAGCTCACCACCCCACAGGGGGGGCACTGAAGCTTTCTTT
abundance: -; v_gene: TRBV11-2; j_gene: TRBJ2-5; d_gene: -; CDR3aa: CASSGGLGETQYF; CDR3nt: TGTGCCAGCAGCGGGGGACTCGGAGAGACCCAGTACTTC
abundance: -; v_gene: TRBV6-5; j_gene: TRBJ1-4; d_gene: -; CDR3aa: CASSFRDNEKLFF; CDR3nt: TGTGCCAGCAGTTTTAGGGATAATGAAAAACTGTTTTTT
abundance: few; v_gene: TRBV10-1; j_gene: TRBJ2-7; d_gene: -; CDR3aa: CASSQSVGYEQYF; CDR3nt: TGCGCCAGCAGCCAATCCGTGGGCTACGAGCAGTACTTC
abundance: once; v_gene: TRBV28; j_gene: TRBJ1-5; d_gene: TRBD1; CDR3aa: CASRPPDRVNQPQHF; CDR3nt: TGTGCCAGCAGACCTCCGGACAGGGTGAATCAGCCCCAGCATTTT
abundance: -; v_gene: TRBV7-2; j_gene: TRBJ1-2; d_gene: -; CDR3aa: CASSFRTATNYGYTF; CDR3nt: TGTGCCAGCAGCTTCCGGACAGCCACTAACTATGGCTACACCTTC
abundance: -; v_gene: TRBV9; j_gene: TRBJ2-3; d_gene: -; CDR3aa: CASSAAAGHTDTQYF; CDR3nt: TGTGCCAGCAGCGCCGCAGCGGGACACACAGATACGCAGTATTTT
abundance: -; v_gene: TRBV7-9; j_gene: TRBJ1-1; d_gene: -; CDR3aa: CASSLDIGWPGTEAFF; CDR3nt: TGTGCCAGCAGCTTAGATATCGGTTGGCCTGGGACTGAAGCTTTCTTT
abundance: -; v_gene: TRBV18; j_gene: TRBJ1-1; d_gene: -; CDR3aa: CASSTNPDPNTEAFF; CDR3nt: TGTGCCAGCTCAACTAATCCGGACCCGAACACTGAAGCTTTCTTT
abundance: -; v_gene: TRBV6-1; j_gene: TRBJ2-2; d_gene: -; CDR3aa: CASNINEGTGELFF; CDR3nt: TGTGCCAGCAATATTAACGAGGGCACCGGGGAGCTGTTTTTT
abundance: -; v_gene: TRBV6-5; j_gene: TRBJ1-2; d_gene: -; CDR3aa: CASSYNQGNGYTF; CDR3nt: TGTGCCAGCAGTTATAACCAGGGGAATGGCTACACCTTC
abundance: few; v_gene: TRBV2; j_gene: TRBJ2-7; d_gene: TRBD2; CDR3aa: CASSPGLALMQYF; CDR3nt: TGTGCCAGCAGTCCAGGACTAGCGCTGATGCAGTACTTC
abundance: -; v_gene: TRBV10-3; j_gene: TRBJ1-1; d_gene: TRBD1; CDR3aa: CAISGTGAATEAFF; CDR3nt: TGTGCCATCAGTGGAACAGGGGCGGCCACTGAAGCTTTCTTT
abundance: few; v_gene: TRBV28; j_gene: TRBJ1-4; d_gene: -; CDR3aa: CASSTGGGYGSKLFF; CDR3nt: TGTGCCAGCAGTACGGGGGGGGGCTATGGCTCAAAACTGTTTTTT
abundance: -; v_gene: TRBV28; j_gene: TRBJ2-7; d_gene: -; CDR3aa: CASSSREQYF; CDR3nt: TGTGCCAGCAGTTCTCGAGAGCAGTACTTC
abundance: -; v_gene: TRBV15; j_gene: TRBJ2-2; d_gene: TRBD2; CDR3aa: CATSRERASGRAGELFF; CDR3nt: TGTGCCACCAGCAGAGAAAGGGCTAGCGGGAGGGCCGGGGAGCTGTTTTTT
abundance: -; v_gene: TRBV19; j_gene: TRBJ1-4; d_gene: -; CDR3aa: CASSRVGRGATNEKLFF; CDR3nt: TGTGCCAGTAGTAGGGTGGGGCGGGGAGCGACTAATGAAAAACTGTTTTTT
abundance: -; v_gene: TRBV5-1; j_gene: TRBJ2-3; d_gene: TRBD1; CDR3aa: CASSSTGAGGTDTQYF; CDR3nt: TGCGCCAGCAGTTCAACAGGGGCAGGTGGCACAGATACGCAGTATTTT
abundance: -; v_gene: TRBV6-6; j_gene: TRBJ2-7; d_gene: -; CDR3aa: CASKIAGTTFGEQYF; CDR3nt: TGTGCCAGCAAAATAGCCGGGACGACATTTGGCGAGCAGTACTTC
abundance: -; v_gene: TRBV5-1; j_gene: TRBJ2-7; d_gene: -; CDR3aa: CASSYGSQVPYEQYF; CDR3nt: TGCGCCAGCAGCTATGGCAGCCAAGTTCCCTACGAGCAGTACTTC
abundance: -; v_gene: TRBV5-1; j_gene: TRBJ2-3; d_gene: -; CDR3aa: CASSLAVLGRISADTQYF; CDR3nt: TGCGCCAGCAGCTTGGCCGTACTAGGGCGTATTTCCGCAGATACGCAGTATTTT
abundance: -; v_gene: TRBV29-1; j_gene: TRBJ2-2; d_gene: -; CDR3aa: CSVPAGSGELFF; CDR3nt: TGCAGCGTTCCGGCGGGGTCCGGGGAGCTGTTTTTT
abundance: -; v_gene: TRBV15; j_gene: TRBJ2-5; d_gene: TRBD2; CDR3aa: CATRGTSGETQYF; CDR3nt: TGTGCCACCAGGGGGACTAGCGGAGAGACCCAGTACTTC
abundance: -; v_gene: TRBV5-1; j_gene: TRBJ2-7; d_gene: TRBD2; CDR3aa: CASRDGLAGGNGDEQYF; CDR3nt: TGCGCCAGCAGAGATGGACTAGCGGGAGGGAATGGCGACGAGCAGTACTTC
abundance: -; v_gene: TRBV7-9; j_gene: TRBJ1-5; d_gene: -; CDR3aa: CASSLSERGQPQHF; CDR3nt: TGTGCCAGCAGCTTATCGGAGAGGGGTCAGCCCCAGCATTTT
abundance: -; v_gene: TRBV7-2; j_gene: TRBJ2-7; d_gene: -; CDR3aa: CASSLAFADEQYF; CDR3nt: TGTGCCAGCAGCTTAGCGTTCGCAGACGAGCAGTACTTC
abundance: -; v_gene: TRBV6-5; j_gene: TRBJ2-7; d_gene: TRBD2; CDR3aa: CASSYFSGSLPYEQYF; CDR3nt: TGTGCCAGCAGTTACTTTAGCGGGAGTCTCCCCTACGAGCAGTACTTC
abundance: -; v_gene: TRBV15; j_gene: TRBJ2-4; d_gene: -; CDR3aa: CATSREGTSRPQNIQYF; CDR3nt: TGTGCCACCAGCAGAGAAGGGACCTCTAGGCCCCAAAACATTCAGTACTTC
abundance: -; v_gene: TRBV27; j_gene: TRBJ2-3; d_gene: -; CDR3aa: CASLSGQGTDTQYF; CDR3nt: -